The present entry profiles one TCR beta chain with its context. Germline V gene sequence: CDR1 MDHEN, CDR2 SYDVKM. The CDR3 covers 13 residues. V trimming: 8 bases; J trimming: 4 bases; junction bases outside the gene matches: 7. The data were obtained in a study of blood T cell repertoires in COVID-19. Some clones are missing from TCRdb's copy, which holds only in-frame ones; the method was immunoSEQ multiplex PCR. The sample lists 150,000 or so clones; 80% were seen once. The receptor was isolated from a man aged 35 to 55 who had recovered from COVID-19. The chain joins TRBV28 to TRBJ2-7; 8 bases map to TRBD2. Sequenced: PBMCs or T cells enriched from blood (not recorded which). CDR3 loop: CASQSTSGYEQYV. CDR3 sequence (DNA): TGTGCCAGCCAGAGTACTAGCGGATACGAGCAGTACGTC.